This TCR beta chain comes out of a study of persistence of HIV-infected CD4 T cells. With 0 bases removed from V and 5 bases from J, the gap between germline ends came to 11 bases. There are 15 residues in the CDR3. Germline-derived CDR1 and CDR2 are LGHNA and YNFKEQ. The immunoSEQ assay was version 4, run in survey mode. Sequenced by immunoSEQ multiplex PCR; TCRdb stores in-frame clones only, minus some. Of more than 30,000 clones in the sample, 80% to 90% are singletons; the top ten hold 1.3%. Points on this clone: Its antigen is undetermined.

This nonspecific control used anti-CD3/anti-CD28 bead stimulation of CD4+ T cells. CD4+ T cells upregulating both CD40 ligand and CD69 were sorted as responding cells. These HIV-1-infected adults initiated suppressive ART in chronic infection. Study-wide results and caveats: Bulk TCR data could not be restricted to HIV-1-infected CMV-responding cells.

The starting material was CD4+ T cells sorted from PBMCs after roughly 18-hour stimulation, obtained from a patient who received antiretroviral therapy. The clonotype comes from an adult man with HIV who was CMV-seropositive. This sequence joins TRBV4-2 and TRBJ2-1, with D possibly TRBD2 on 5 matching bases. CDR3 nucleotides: TGTGCCAGCAGCCAAGAGAGCAGAGGGCACAATGAGCAGTTCTTC. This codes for CASSQESRGHNEQFF.